Each of the 10 T cell receptor beta chains below was sequenced from the same sample in a study of cytomegalovirus exposure and HLA in healthy donors. Primers: 60 Vbeta forward and 13 Jbeta reverse. The table came from immunoSEQ multiplex PCR; TCRdb's copy has only in-frame clones and leaves some out. In the table there are around 150,000 clones, roughly three quarters of which are singletons. Input material: PBMCs. The receptors shown here come from a male donor in good health and CMV-seronegative.

The chain is built from TRBV27 and TRBJ2-5, with D perhaps TRBD1 (5 bases). CDR1 MNHEY and CDR2 SMNVEV come from the germline V gene (reference sequence). Between the trimmed V and J ends, which lost 5 bases and 7 bases, there was a span of 14 bases. CDR3 length: 13 residues. The CDR3 DNA reads as TGTGCCAGCAGTCTCCGATCTCAGGGGACCCAGTACTTC. Protein product: CASSLRSQGTQYF.

The chain employs TRBV9 and TRBJ2-2, with 7 nucleotides matching TRBD2. The V and J ends lost 0 bases and 5 bases, in that order; junction bases with no gene match: 7. Per germline, CDR1 SGDLS and CDR2 YYNGEE. CDR3 length equals 16 residues. The CDR3 nucleotides read TGTGCCAGCAGCGTAGGGGGGGGTCTTTTAACCGGGGAGCTGTTTTTT. Its translation is CASSVGGGLLTGELFF.

This clone was observed a single time. The chain links TRBV19 to TRBJ2-7; possible D gene TRBD1, 5 bases. V was clipped by 3 bases and J by 1 base, with 10 bases between them. CDR1 and CDR2 (germline): LNHDA, SQIVND (reference sequence). There are 14 residues in the CDR3. The CDR3 reads CASSIQGRSYEQYF. The CDR3 DNA reads TGTGCCAGTAGTATTCAGGGAAGATCCTACGAGCAGTACTTC.

V is TRBV30 and J is TRBJ2-7, with a possible D match to TRBD2 (5 bases). The germline CDR1 and CDR2 sequences are GTSNPN and SVGIG (reference sequence). Trimming took off 4 bases at V and 3 bases at J, with 13 bases between the two ends. The CDR3 extends over 13 amino acids. The CDR3 region is CAWTSGVNYEQYF. The DNA of the CDR3 is TGTGCCTGGACCTCCGGGGTCAACTACGAGCAGTACTTC.

The chain couples TRBV4-3 to TRBJ2-7, with D possibly matching TRBD2 (5 bases). The germline V gene has CDR1 LGHNA and CDR2 YSLEER. The CDR3 is 14 amino acids. V was trimmed by 0 bases and J by 3 bases, leaving 9 bases between them. In DNA, the CDR3 is TGCGCCAGCAGCCAAGAGACACTAGACTACGAGCAGTACTTC. Translation gives CASSQETLDYEQYF.

The sample holds a few counts of this clone. V is TRBV6-6 and J is TRBJ1-1, with D maybe TRBD1 (5 bases). The CDR3 consists of 13 residues. V was clipped by 6 bases and J by 4 bases, with 12 bases between them. Looked up from germline, CDR1 is MNHNY and CDR2 is SVGAGI (reference sequence). CDR3 in amino acids: CASRRGAITEAFF. The DNA of the CDR3 is TGTGCCAGCAGACGCGGGGCAATCACTGAAGCTTTCTTT.

The J gene is TRBJ2-3, the V gene TRBV5-6; maybe TRBD2 (6 bases). The germline V gene encodes CDR1 SGHDT and CDR2 YYEEEE. The germline V and J ends were trimmed by 3 bases and 2 bases, with 13 bases remaining between them. The CDR3 is 15 residues long. This CDR3 reads CASSYGLPNTDTQYF. DNA of the CDR3: TGTGCCAGCAGCTACGGACTACCCAACACAGATACGCAGTATTTT.

The chain combines TRBV6-5 with TRBJ2-7; TRBD1 agrees at 10 bases. The ends lost 2 bases at V and 4 bases at J; junction bases unmatched: 5. The CDR3 sequence is 15 residues long. In germline, CDR1 is MNHEY, CDR2 SVGAGI. This CDR3 is CASSYTEGQGYEQYF. The DNA for the CDR3 is TGTGCCAGCAGTTACACCGAGGGACAGGGGTACGAGCAGTACTTC.

The V call is TRBV6-1, the J call TRBJ2-7; 7 nucleotides align to TRBD2. Losses at the gene ends were 6 bases for V and 2 bases for J; bases not matched to a gene: 7. The CDR3 runs to 14 residues. Germline V CDR1 and CDR2: MNHNS, SASEGT. In DNA form, the CDR3 reads TGTGCCAGCAGCGGACTAGGGGTGGCCTACGAGCAGTACTTC. This sequence encodes CASSGLGVAYEQYF.

This chain connects TRBV6-4 to TRBJ2-3; a weak D match, TRBD1 (6 bases). Trimming took 6 bases from V and 2 from J, leaving 15 bases between them. Germline-derived CDR1 and CDR2 are MRHNA and SNTAGT. The CDR3 is 15 amino acids. Here the CDR3 DNA reads TGTGCCAGCAGATTACAGGGCTCTGACACAGATACGCAGTATTTT. Translated, it gives CASRLQGSDTDTQYF.